Here is one T cell receptor (beta chain) with its context. Clinical histories supplied by participants themselves formed the basis of cohort assignment. The CDR3 length is 15 residues. V lost 4 bases to trimming and J lost 1 base, with 13 bases between them. Per the germline V gene, CDR1 is SGHTA and CDR2 is FQGTGA. These data are taken from a study of blood T cell repertoires in COVID-19. Study in general: The United States, Italy and Spain provided the acute and convalescent COVID-19 samples.

Some clones are missing from TCRdb's copy, which holds only in-frame ones; the method was immunoSEQ multiplex PCR. The data contain a few hundred thousand clones, 80% to 90% of them singletons. The sequenced material came from PBMCs or T cells enriched from blood (not recorded which). The clonotype originates from a woman aged 30 to 39 who had recovered from COVID-19. The chain links TRBV7-3 to TRBJ1-1, with D maybe TRBD1 (5 bases). The DNA for the CDR3 is TGTGCCAGCAGCTATGCCCCCGACAGGAACACTGAAGCTTTCTTT. Its translation: CASSYAPDRNTEAFF.